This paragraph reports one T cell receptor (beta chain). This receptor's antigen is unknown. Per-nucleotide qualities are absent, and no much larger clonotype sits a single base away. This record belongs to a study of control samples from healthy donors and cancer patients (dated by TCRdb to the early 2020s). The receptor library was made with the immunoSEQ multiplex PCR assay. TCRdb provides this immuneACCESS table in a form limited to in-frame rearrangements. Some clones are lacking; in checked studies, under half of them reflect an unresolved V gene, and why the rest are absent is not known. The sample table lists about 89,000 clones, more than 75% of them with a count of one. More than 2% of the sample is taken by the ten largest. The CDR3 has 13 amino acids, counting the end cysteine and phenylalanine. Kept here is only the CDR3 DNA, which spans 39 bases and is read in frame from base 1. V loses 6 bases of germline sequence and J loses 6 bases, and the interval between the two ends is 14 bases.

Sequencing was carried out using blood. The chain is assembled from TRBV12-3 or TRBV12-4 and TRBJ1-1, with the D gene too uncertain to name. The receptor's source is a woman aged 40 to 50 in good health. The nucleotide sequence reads TGTGCCAGCAGACGGGATTTGGCGGCTGAAGCTTTCTTT. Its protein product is CASRRDLAAEAFF.